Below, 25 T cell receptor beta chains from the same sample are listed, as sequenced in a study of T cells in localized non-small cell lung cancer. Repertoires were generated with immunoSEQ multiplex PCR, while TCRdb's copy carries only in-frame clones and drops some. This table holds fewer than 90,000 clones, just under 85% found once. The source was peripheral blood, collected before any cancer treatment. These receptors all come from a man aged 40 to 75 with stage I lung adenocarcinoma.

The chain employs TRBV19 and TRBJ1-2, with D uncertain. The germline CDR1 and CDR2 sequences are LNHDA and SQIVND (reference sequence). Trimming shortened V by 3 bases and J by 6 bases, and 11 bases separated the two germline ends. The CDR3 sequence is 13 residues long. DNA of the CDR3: TGTGCCAGTAGTATTGCCGCATCTAATGGCTACACCTTC. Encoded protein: CASSIAASNGYTF. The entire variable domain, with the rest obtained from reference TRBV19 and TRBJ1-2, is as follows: DGGITQSPKYLFRKEGQNVTLSCEQNLNHDAMYWYRQDPGQGLRLIYYSQIVNDFQKGDIAEGYSVSREKKESFPLTVTSAQKNPTAFYLCASSIAASNGYTFGSGTRLTVV.

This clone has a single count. The CDR3 spells CASSFWDTTDTQYF. DNA for the CDR3: TGCGCCAGCAGCTTTTGGGACACGACAGATACGCAGTATTTT. The chain combines TRBV5-1 with TRBJ2-3, with a weak D call TRBD1 (6 bases). CDR1 is SGHRS, CDR2 YFSETQ, per germline. The CDR3 runs to 14 residues. Trimming took 2 bases from V and 3 from J, leaving 10 bases between them.

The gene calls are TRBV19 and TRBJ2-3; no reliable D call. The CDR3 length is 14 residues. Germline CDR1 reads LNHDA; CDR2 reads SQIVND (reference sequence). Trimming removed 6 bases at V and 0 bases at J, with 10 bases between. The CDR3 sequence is CASSPKSSTDTQYF. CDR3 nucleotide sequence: TGTGCCAGTAGCCCAAAGAGTAGCACAGATACGCAGTATTTT.

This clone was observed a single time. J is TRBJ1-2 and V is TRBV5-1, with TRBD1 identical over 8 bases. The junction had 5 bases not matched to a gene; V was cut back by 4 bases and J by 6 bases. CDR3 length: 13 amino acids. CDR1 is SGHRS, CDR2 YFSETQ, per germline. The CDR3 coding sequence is TGCGCCAGCAGCCCGGACAGGGTGAATGGCTACACCTTC. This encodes CASSPDRVNGYTF.

The DNA of the CDR3 is TGTGCCAGTAGTCGGGGGGTACAGGCCGGGGAGCTGTTTTTT. This gives the protein CASSRGVQAGELFF. This rearrangement joins TRBV19 to TRBJ2-2; 7 nucleotides line up with TRBD2. CDR1 is LNHDA, CDR2 SQIVND, per germline (reference sequence). The CDR3 totals 14 residues. V lost 5 bases, J lost 6 bases, and 6 bases stayed unmatched. Full variable domain (remainder filled in from reference TRBV19 and TRBJ2-2): DGGITQSPKYLFRKEGQNVTLSCEQNLNHDAMYWYRQDPGQGLRLIYYSQIVNDFQKGDIAEGYSVSREKKESFPLTVTSAQKNPTAFYLCASSRGVQAGELFFGEGSRLTVL.

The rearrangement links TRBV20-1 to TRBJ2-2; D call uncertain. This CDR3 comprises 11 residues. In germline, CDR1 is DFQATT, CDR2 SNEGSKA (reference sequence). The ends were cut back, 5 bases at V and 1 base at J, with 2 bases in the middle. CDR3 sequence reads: CSAENTGELFF. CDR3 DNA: TGCAGTGCTGAGAACACCGGGGAGCTGTTTTTT.

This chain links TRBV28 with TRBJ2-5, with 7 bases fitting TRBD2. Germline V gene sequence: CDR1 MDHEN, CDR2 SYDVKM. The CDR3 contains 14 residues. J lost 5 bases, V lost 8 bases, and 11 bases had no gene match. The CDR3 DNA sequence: TGTGCCAGCCGCTCCCCGGGACTAATGGAGACCCAGTACTTC. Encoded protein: CASRSPGLMETQYF.

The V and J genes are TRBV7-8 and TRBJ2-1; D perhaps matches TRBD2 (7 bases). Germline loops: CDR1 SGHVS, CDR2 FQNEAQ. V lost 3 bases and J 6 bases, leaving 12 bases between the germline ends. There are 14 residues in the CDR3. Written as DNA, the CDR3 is TGTGCCAGCAGCTTCTTGGGGGGGCTCAATGAGCAGTTCTTC. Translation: CASSFLGGLNEQFF.

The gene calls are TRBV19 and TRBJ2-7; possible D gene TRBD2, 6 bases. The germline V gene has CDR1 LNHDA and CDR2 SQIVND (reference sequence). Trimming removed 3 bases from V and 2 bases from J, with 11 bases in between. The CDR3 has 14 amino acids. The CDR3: CASSISGGTYEQYF. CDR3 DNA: TGTGCCAGTAGTATTTCTGGAGGGACCTACGAGCAGTACTTC.

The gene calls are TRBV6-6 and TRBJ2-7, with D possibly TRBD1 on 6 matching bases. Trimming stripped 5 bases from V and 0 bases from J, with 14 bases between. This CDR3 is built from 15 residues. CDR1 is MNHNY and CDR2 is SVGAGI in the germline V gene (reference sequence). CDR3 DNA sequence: TGTGCCAGCAGTCAGAGGGGGACAAGCTCCTACGAGCAGTACTTC. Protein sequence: CASSQRGTSSYEQYF.

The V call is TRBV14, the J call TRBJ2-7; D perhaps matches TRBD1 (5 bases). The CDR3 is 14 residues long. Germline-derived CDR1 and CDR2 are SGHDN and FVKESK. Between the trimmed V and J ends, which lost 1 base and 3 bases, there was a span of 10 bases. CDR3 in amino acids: CASSQAPGYYEQYF. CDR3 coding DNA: TGTGCCAGCAGCCAAGCCCCAGGGTACTACGAGCAGTACTTC.

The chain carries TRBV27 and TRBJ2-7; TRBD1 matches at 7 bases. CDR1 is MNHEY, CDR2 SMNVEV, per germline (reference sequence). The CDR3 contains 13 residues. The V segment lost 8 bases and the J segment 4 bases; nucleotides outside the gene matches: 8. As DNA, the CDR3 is TGTGCCAGCCAAACAGGGGACGGGTACGAGCAGTACTTC. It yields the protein CASQTGDGYEQYF.

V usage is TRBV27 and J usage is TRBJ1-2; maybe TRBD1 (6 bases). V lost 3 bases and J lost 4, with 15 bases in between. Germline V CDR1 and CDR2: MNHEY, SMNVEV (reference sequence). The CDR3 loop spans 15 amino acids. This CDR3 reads CASSFGAPGAYGYTF. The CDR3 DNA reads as TGTGCCAGCAGTTTCGGGGCTCCAGGGGCCTATGGCTACACCTTC.

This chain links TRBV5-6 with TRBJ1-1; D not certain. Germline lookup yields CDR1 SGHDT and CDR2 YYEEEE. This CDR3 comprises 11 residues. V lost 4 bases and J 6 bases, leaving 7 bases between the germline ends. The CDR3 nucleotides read TGTGCCAGCAGCACCAGTGCTGAAGCTTTCTTT. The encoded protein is CASSTSAEAFF.

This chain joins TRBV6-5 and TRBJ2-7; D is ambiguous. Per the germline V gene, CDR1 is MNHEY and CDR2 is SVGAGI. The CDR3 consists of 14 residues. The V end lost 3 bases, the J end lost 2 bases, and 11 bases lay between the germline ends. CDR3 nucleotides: TGTGCCAGCAGTTATCGCCCAGACACCTACGAGCAGTACTTC. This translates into CASSYRPDTYEQYF.

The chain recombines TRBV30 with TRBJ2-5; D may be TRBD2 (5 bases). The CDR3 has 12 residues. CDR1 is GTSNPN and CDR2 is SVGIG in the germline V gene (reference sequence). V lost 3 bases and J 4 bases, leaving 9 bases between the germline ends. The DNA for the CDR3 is TGTGCCTGGAGCCCCCGGGGAGAGACCCAGTACTTC. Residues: CAWSPRGETQYF.

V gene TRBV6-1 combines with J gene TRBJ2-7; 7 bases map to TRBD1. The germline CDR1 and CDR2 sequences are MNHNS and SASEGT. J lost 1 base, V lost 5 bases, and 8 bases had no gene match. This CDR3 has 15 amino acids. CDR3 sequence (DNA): TGTGCCAGCAGTACCCGGGACAGACTTTCCTACGAGCAGTACTTC. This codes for CASSTRDRLSYEQYF.

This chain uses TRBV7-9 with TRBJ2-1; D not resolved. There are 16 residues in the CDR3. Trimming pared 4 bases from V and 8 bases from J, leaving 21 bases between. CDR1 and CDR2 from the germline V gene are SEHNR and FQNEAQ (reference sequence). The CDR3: CASSYPSPLGADEQFF. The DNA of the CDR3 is TGTGCCAGCAGCTACCCCTCCCCGCTCGGAGCCGATGAGCAGTTCTTC.

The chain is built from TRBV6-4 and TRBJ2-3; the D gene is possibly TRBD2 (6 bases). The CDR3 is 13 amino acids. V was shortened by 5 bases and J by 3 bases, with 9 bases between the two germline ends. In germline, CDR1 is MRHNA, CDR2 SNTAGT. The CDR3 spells CASSPSGTDTQYF. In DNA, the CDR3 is TGTGCCAGCAGTCCCAGCGGGACAGATACGCAGTATTTT.

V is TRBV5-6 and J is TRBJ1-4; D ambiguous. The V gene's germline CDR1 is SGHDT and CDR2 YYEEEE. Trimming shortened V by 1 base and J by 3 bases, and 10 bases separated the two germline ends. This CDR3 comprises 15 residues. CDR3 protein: CASSLLWGANEKLFF. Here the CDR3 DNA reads TGTGCCAGCAGCTTGCTGTGGGGAGCTAATGAAAAACTGTTTTTT.

Here the CDR3 DNA reads TGTGCCAGCACCCTGCCCGGCCTAGCGGGAAGTGAGCAGTTCTTC. It encodes CASTLPGLAGSEQFF. V gene TRBV5-4 combines with J gene TRBJ2-1, with 9 bases matching TRBD2. This CDR3 has 15 amino acids. V shed 6 bases and J 9 bases; nucleotides not matched to a gene: 13. From germline, CDR1 is SGHNT and CDR2 YYREEE (reference sequence).

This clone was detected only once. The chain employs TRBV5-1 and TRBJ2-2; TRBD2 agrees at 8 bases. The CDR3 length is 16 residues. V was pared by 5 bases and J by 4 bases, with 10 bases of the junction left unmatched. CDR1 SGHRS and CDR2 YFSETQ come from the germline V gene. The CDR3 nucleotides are TGCGCCAGCAGAAAGGCCAGCGGGAGCGGCACCGGGGAGCTGTTTTTT. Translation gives CASRKASGSGTGELFF.

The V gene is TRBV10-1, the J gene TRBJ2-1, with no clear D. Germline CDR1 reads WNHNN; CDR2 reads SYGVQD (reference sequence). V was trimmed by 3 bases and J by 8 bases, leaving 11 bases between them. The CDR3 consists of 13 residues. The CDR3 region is CASSDLLMDEQFF. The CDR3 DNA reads TGCGCCAGCAGTGACCTATTAATGGATGAGCAGTTCTTC.

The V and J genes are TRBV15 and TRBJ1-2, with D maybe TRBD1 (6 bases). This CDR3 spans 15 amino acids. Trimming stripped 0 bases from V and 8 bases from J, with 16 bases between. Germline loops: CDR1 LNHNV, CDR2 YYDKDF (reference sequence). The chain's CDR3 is CATSRDTGRSWGYTF. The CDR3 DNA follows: TGTGCCACCAGCAGAGATACAGGGAGGTCTTGGGGCTACACCTTC.

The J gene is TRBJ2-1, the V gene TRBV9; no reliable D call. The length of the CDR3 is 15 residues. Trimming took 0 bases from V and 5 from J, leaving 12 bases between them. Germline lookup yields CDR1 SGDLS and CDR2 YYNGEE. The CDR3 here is CASSVDNMADNEQFF. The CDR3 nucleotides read TGTGCCAGCAGCGTAGATAACATGGCGGACAATGAGCAGTTCTTC.